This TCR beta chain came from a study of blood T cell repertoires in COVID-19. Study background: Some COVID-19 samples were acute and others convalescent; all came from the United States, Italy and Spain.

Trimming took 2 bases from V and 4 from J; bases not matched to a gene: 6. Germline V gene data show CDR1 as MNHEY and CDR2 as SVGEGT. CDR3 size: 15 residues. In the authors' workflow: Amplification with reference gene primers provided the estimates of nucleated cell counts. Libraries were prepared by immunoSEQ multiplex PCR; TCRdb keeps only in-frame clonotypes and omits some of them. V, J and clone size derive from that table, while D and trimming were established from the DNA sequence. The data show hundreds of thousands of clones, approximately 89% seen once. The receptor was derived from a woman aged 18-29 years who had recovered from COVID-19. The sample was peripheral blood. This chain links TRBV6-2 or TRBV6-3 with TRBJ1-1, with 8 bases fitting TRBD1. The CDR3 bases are TGTGCCAGCAGTTACACCGGCGGACAGGGCACTGAAGCTTTCTTT. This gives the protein CASSYTGGQGTEAFF.